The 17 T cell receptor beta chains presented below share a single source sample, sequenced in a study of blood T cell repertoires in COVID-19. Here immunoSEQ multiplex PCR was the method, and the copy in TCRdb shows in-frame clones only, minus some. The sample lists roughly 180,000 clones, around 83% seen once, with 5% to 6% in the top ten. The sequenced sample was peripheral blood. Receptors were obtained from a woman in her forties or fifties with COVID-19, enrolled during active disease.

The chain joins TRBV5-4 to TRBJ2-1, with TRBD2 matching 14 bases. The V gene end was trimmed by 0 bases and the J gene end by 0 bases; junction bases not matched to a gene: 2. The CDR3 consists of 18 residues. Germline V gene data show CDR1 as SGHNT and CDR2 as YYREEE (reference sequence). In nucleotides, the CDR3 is TGTGCCAGCAGCTTGGGTGGGACTAGCGGGGGCTCCTACAATGAGCAGTTCTTC. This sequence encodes CASSLGGTSGGSYNEQFF.

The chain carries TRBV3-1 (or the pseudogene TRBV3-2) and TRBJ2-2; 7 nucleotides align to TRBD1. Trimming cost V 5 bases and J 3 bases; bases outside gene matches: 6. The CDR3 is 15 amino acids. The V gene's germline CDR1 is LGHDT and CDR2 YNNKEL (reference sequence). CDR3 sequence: CASSLGQTHTGELFF. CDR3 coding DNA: TGTGCCAGCAGCTTGGGACAGACGCACACCGGGGAGCTGTTTTTT.

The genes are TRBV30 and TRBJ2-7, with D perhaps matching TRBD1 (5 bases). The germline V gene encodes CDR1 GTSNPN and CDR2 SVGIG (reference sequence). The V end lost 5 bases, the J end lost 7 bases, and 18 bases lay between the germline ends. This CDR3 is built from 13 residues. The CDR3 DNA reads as TGTGCCTGGGACCAGACAGCTCCCGGGGAGCAGTACTTC. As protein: CAWDQTAPGEQYF.

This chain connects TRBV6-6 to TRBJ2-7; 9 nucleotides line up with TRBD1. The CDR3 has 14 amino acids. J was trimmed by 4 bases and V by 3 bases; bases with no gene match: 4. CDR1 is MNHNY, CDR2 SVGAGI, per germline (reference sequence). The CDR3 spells CASSYLDRGYEQYF. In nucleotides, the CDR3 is TGTGCCAGCAGTTATTTGGACAGGGGTTACGAGCAGTACTTC.

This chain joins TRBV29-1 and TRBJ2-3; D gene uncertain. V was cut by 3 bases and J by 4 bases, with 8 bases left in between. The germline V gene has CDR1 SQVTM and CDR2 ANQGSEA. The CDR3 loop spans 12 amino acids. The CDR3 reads CSVEVGADTQYF. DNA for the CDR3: TGCAGCGTTGAGGTGGGCGCAGATACGCAGTATTTT.

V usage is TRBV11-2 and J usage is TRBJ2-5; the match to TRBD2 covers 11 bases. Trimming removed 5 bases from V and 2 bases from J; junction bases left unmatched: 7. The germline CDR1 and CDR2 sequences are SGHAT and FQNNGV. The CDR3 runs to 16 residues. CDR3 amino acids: CASSVLAGVIQETQYF. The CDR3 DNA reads TGTGCCAGCAGCGTACTAGCGGGGGTAATTCAAGAGACCCAGTACTTC.

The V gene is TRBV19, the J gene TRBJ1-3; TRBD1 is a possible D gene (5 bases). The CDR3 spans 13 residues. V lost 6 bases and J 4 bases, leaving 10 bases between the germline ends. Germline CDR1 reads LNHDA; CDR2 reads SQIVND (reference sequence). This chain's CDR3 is CASRGANGNTIYF. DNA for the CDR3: TGTGCCAGTAGAGGGGCGAACGGAAACACCATATATTTT.

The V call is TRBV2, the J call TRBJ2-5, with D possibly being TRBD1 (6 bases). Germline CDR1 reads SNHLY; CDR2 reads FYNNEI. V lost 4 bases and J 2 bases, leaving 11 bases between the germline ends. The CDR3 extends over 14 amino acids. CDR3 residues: CASSVTGKQETQYF. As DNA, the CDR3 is TGTGCCAGCAGTGTTACAGGGAAGCAAGAGACCCAGTACTTC. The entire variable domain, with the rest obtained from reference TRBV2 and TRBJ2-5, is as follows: EPEVTQTPSHQVTQMGQEVILRCVPISNHLYFYWYRQILGQKVEFLVSFYNNEISEKSEIFDDQFSVERPDGSNFTLKIRSTKLEDSAMYFCASSVTGKQETQYFGPGTRLLVL.

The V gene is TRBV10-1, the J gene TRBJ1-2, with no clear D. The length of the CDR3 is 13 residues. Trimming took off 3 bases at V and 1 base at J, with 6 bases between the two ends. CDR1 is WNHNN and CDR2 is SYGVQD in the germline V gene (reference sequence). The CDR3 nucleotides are TGCGCCAGCAGTGACAACATTAACTATGGCTACACCTTC. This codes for CASSDNINYGYTF.

The CDR3 here is CASSQEGQMSSGANVLTF. The CDR3, as DNA: TGTGCCAGCAGCCAAGAAGGACAGATGAGCTCTGGGGCCAACGTCCTGACTTTC. The chain links TRBV4-2 to TRBJ2-6; possibly TRBD1 for D (6 bases). The CDR3 contains 18 residues. Trimming left V 0 bases short and J 0 bases short, with 12 bases between. Germline V gives CDR1 LGHNA, CDR2 YNFKEQ.

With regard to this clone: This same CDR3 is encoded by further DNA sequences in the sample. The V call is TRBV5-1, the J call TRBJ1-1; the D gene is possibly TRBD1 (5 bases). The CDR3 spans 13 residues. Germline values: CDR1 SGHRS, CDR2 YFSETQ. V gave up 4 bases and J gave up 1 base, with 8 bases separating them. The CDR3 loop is CASSLDRNTEAFF. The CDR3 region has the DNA TGCGCCAGCAGCCTCGACAGGAACACTGAAGCTTTCTTT.

The CDR3 spells CASSPRLAGDYEQYF. The CDR3 bases are TGTGCCAGCAGCCCAAGACTAGCGGGGGACTACGAGCAGTACTTC. The chain combines TRBV7-9 with TRBJ2-7; 12 bases are shared with TRBD2. V trimming: 5 bases; J trimming: 3 bases; junction bases outside the gene matches: 5. Germline V gene lookup returns CDR1 SEHNR and CDR2 FQNEAQ (reference sequence). This CDR3 region has 15 residues.

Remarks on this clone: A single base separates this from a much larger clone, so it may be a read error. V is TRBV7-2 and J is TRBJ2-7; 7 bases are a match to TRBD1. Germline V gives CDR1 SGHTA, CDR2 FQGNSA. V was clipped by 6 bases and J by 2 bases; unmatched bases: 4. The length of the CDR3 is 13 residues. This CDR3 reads CASSSGQTYEQYF. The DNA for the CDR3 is TGTGCCAGCAGTTCGGGACAGACCTACGAGCAGTACTTC.

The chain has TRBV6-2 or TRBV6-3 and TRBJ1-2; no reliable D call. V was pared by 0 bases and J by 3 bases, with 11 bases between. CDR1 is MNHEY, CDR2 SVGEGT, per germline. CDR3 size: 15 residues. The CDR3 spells CASSYSTEPYYGYTF. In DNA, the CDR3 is TGTGCCAGCAGTTACTCCACGGAGCCTTACTATGGCTACACCTTC.

The CDR3 DNA reads TGTGCCAGCAGCCTAGGGGGCGGTGGAGCTAATGAAAAACTGTTTTTT. This encodes CASSLGGGGANEKLFF. This sequence joins TRBV7-9 and TRBJ1-4; 7 positions agree with TRBD1. This CDR3 is 16 amino acids long. V lost 5 bases, J lost 3 bases, and 9 bases stayed unmatched. CDR1 and CDR2 from the germline V gene are SEHNR and FQNEAQ (reference sequence).

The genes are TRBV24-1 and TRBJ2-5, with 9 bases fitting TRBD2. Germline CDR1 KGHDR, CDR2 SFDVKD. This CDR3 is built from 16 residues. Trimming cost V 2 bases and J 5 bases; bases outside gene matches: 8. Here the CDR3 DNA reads TGTGCCACCAGTGATTCCCGCGGGGGGGCGGGGGAGACCCAGTACTTC. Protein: CATSDSRGGAGETQYF.

The CDR3 sequence: CAWEQGYEQFF. The CDR3 DNA reads TGTGCCTGGGAACAGGGCTATGAGCAGTTCTTC. This sequence joins TRBV30 and TRBJ2-1, with D perhaps TRBD1 (6 bases). Germline-derived CDR1 and CDR2 are GTSNPN and SVGIG (reference sequence). There are 11 residues in the CDR3. Trimming stripped 5 bases from V and 8 bases from J, with 10 bases between.